Listed below are T cell receptor beta chains from one sample, sequenced in a study of blood T cell repertoires in COVID-19. Profiling relied on immunoSEQ multiplex PCR, and the TCRdb table lists in-frame clones only, not all of them. The profile shows about 250,000 clones, approximately 82% of them singletons. Source material: PBMCs or T cells enriched from blood (not recorded which). The origin of the receptors is a man in his forties who had been exposed to COVID-19. CDR3s include the opening cysteine and the closing phenylalanine or tryptophan. D genes are given only for firm matches. Size tells how often a clone was seen (once, few, many) or the class of an expanded clone, and some rows leave it out.

V gene: TRBV6-4
clone size: few
D gene: TRBD2
J gene: TRBJ2-1
CDR3 protein: CASSALAGVYNEQFF
CDR3 DNA: TGTGCCAGCAGTGCACTAGCGGGAGTCTACAATGAGCAGTTCTTC

V gene: TRBV14
clone size: NA
D gene: NA
J gene: TRBJ1-1
CDR3 protein: CASSQEKWVIAPPFTNTEAFF
CDR3 DNA: TGTGCCAGCAGCCAAGAAAAGTGGGTGATAGCCCCTCCTTTTACAAACACTGAAGCTTTCTTT

V gene: TRBV7-2
clone size: NA
D gene: TRBD2
J gene: TRBJ2-7
CDR3 protein: CASSTGLDDYEQYF
CDR3 DNA: TGTGCCAGCAGCACGGGACTAGACGACTACGAGCAGTACTTC

V gene: TRBV4-2
clone size: few
D gene: TRBD2
J gene: TRBJ2-3
CDR3 protein: CASSQTSGSPRTDTQYF
CDR3 DNA: TGTGCCAGCAGCCAAACTAGCGGGAGCCCCCGCACAGATACGCAGTATTTT

V gene: TRBV9
clone size: many
D gene: TRBD2
J gene: TRBJ2-1
CDR3 protein: CASSVVASGGLGHEQFF
CDR3 DNA: TGTGCCAGCAGCGTAGTGGCTAGCGGGGGATTGGGACATGAGCAGTTCTTC

V gene: TRBV4-2
clone size: NA
D gene: NA
J gene: TRBJ2-3
CDR3 protein: CASSPLSGPDTQYF
CDR3 DNA: TGTGCCAGCAGCCCGCTTTCGGGTCCAGATACGCAGTATTTT

V gene: TRBV5-1
clone size: NA
D gene: TRBD2
J gene: TRBJ2-5
CDR3 protein: CASRGGGAEETQYF
CDR3 DNA: TGCGCCAGCAGGGGCGGGGGGGCTGAGGAGACCCAGTACTTC

V gene: TRBV12-5
clone size: NA
D gene: TRBD1
J gene: TRBJ2-1
CDR3 protein: CASGIRPGQGLRNEQFF
CDR3 DNA: TGTGCTAGTGGTATACGACCGGGACAGGGATTACGGAATGAGCAGTTCTTC

V gene: TRBV29-1
clone size: NA
D gene: NA
J gene: TRBJ1-1
CDR3 protein: CSVVGPNTEAFF
CDR3 DNA: TGCAGCGTTGTGGGCCCTAACACTGAAGCTTTCTTT

V gene: TRBV19
clone size: NA
D gene: TRBD2
J gene: TRBJ2-1
CDR3 protein: CASSFFGLAGGGEQFF
CDR3 DNA: TGTGCCAGTAGTTTCTTCGGGCTAGCGGGAGGAGGTGAGCAGTTCTTC

V gene: TRBV30
clone size: NA
D gene: TRBD1
J gene: TRBJ2-1
CDR3 protein: CACRPGTGYNEQFF
CDR3 DNA: TGTGCCTGTCGCCCCGGGACAGGGTACAATGAGCAGTTCTTC

V gene: TRBV18
clone size: NA
D gene: NA
J gene: TRBJ1-5
CDR3 protein: CASSPGARVQPQHF
CDR3 DNA: TGTGCCAGCTCACCAGGCGCCCGGGTACAGCCCCAGCATTTT

V gene: TRBV9
clone size: NA
D gene: NA
J gene: TRBJ1-1
CDR3 protein: CASRRANGEAFF
CDR3 DNA: TGTGCCAGCCGCAGGGCAAATGGGGAAGCTTTCTTT

V gene: TRBV2
clone size: few
D gene: TRBD2
J gene: TRBJ2-1
CDR3 protein: CASKGGLAGGGEQFF
CDR3 DNA: TGTGCCAGCAAGGGAGGCCTAGCGGGAGGTGGTGAGCAGTTCTTC

V gene: TRBV19
clone size: NA
D gene: TRBD1
J gene: TRBJ1-5
CDR3 protein: CASSFQTGWGNQPQHF
CDR3 DNA: TGTGCCAGTAGCTTCCAGACAGGGTGGGGCAATCAGCCCCAGCATTTT

V gene: TRBV30
clone size: NA
D gene: NA
J gene: TRBJ1-4
CDR3 protein: CAWRVRGFGPTNEKLFF
CDR3 DNA: TGTGCCTGGAGAGTCAGGGGTTTTGGACCAACTAATGAAAAACTGTTTTTT

V gene: TRBV19
clone size: NA
D gene: NA
J gene: TRBJ1-1
CDR3 protein: CASRYQSEAFF
CDR3 DNA: TGTGCCAGTAGGTACCAGTCTGAAGCTTTCTTT

V gene: TRBV11-1
clone size: NA
D gene: NA
J gene: TRBJ1-5
CDR3 protein: CASSLGQGNQPQHF
CDR3 DNA: TGTGCCAGCAGCTTAGGACAGGGCAATCAGCCCCAGCATTTT

V gene: TRBV14
clone size: many
D gene: NA
J gene: TRBJ2-7
CDR3 protein: CASSQDAGKYF
CDR3 DNA: TGTGCCAGCAGCCAAGATGCAGGGAAGTACTTC

V gene: TRBV24-1
clone size: NA
D gene: NA
J gene: TRBJ2-5
CDR3 protein: CATSELGGAGQETQYF
CDR3 DNA: TGTGCCACCTCTGAACTGGGGGGAGCCGGCCAAGAGACCCAGTACTTC

V gene: TRBV2
clone size: NA
D gene: TRBD1
J gene: TRBJ2-7
CDR3 protein: CASRRDREHEQYF
CDR3 DNA: TGTGCCAGCCGCCGGGACAGGGAACACGAGCAGTACTTC

V gene: TRBV5-1
clone size: NA
D gene: TRBD2
J gene: TRBJ2-3
CDR3 protein: CASSPHGLAGDADTQYF
CDR3 DNA: TGCGCCAGCAGTCCCCACGGACTAGCGGGAGATGCAGATACGCAGTATTTT

V gene: TRBV19
clone size: NA
D gene: NA
J gene: TRBJ2-6
CDR3 protein: CASSPVPSGANVLTF
CDR3 DNA: TGTGCCAGTAGCCCTGTCCCCTCTGGGGCCAACGTCCTGACTTTC

V gene: TRBV28
clone size: NA
D gene: NA
J gene: TRBJ1-5
CDR3 protein: CASSLSGNQPQHF
CDR3 DNA: TGTGCCAGCAGTTTATCCGGGAATCAGCCCCAGCATTTT

V gene: TRBV2
clone size: NA
D gene: NA
J gene: TRBJ1-1
CDR3 protein: CASRKAGGVNTEAFF
CDR3 DNA: TGTGCCAGCAGAAAAGCGGGGGGGGTGAACACTGAAGCTTTCTTT

V gene: TRBV7-2
clone size: NA
D gene: TRBD2
J gene: TRBJ2-3
CDR3 protein: CASSMRLAGTQYF
CDR3 DNA: TGTGCCAGCAGCATGAGACTAGCTGGTACGCAGTATTTT

V gene: TRBV7-3
clone size: few
D gene: NA
J gene: TRBJ1-1
CDR3 protein: CASSRRATDTEAFF
CDR3 DNA: TGTGCCAGCAGCCGCCGAGCAACCGACACTGAAGCTTTCTTT

V gene: TRBV27
clone size: NA
D gene: NA
J gene: TRBJ2-1
CDR3 protein: CASSPGEANEQFF
CDR3 DNA: TGTGCCAGCAGCCCGGGAGAGGCCAATGAGCAGTTCTTC

V gene: TRBV5-1
clone size: many
D gene: TRBD2
J gene: TRBJ2-3
CDR3 protein: CASSFSTSRIGVTDTQYF
CDR3 DNA: TGCGCCAGCAGCTTCTCGACTAGCCGTATCGGTGTTACAGATACGCAGTATTTT

V gene: TRBV4-1
clone size: NA
D gene: TRBD2
J gene: TRBJ2-7
CDR3 protein: CASSQTGGAYEQYF
CDR3 DNA: TGCGCCAGCAGCCAAACGGGAGGGGCCTACGAGCAGTACTTC

V gene: TRBV7-9
clone size: NA
D gene: TRBD1
J gene: TRBJ1-4
CDR3 protein: CASSLDRVNEKLFF
CDR3 DNA: TGTGCCAGCAGCCTGGACAGGGTAAATGAAAAACTGTTTTTT

V gene: TRBV10-3
clone size: NA
D gene: NA
J gene: TRBJ1-1
CDR3 protein: CAISAESTEAFF
CDR3 DNA: TGTGCCATCAGTGCCGAGAGCACTGAAGCTTTCTTT

V gene: TRBV2
clone size: NA
D gene: TRBD2
J gene: TRBJ2-7
CDR3 protein: CASSDSTSGRDKIWEQYF
CDR3 DNA: TGTGCCAGCAGCGATTCGACTAGCGGGAGGGACAAGATTTGGGAGCAGTACTTC

V gene: TRBV30
clone size: NA
D gene: NA
J gene: TRBJ1-2
CDR3 protein: CAWISGAPISNGYTF
CDR3 DNA: TGTGCCTGGATCTCAGGGGCCCCGATCAGTAATGGCTACACCTTC

V gene: TRBV10-1
clone size: NA
D gene: NA
J gene: TRBJ2-7
CDR3 protein: CASSYDSGVPSYEQYF
CDR3 DNA: TGCGCCAGCAGTTATGATTCAGGGGTCCCGTCCTACGAGCAGTACTTC

V gene: TRBV19
clone size: NA
D gene: NA
J gene: TRBJ1-5
CDR3 protein: CASRGATGNQPQHF
CDR3 DNA: TGTGCCAGTAGAGGAGCGACCGGCAATCAGCCCCAGCATTTT

V gene: TRBV20-1
clone size: NA
D gene: NA
J gene: TRBJ2-3
CDR3 protein: CSASDGTQYF
CDR3 DNA: TGCAGTGCTAGCGACGGGACGCAGTATTTT

V gene: TRBV5-1
clone size: few
D gene: TRBD1
J gene: TRBJ2-2
CDR3 protein: CASSGDRGGTGELFF
CDR3 DNA: TGCGCCAGCAGCGGTGACAGGGGAGGTACCGGGGAGCTGTTTTTT

V gene: TRBV7-9
clone size: NA
D gene: TRBD2
J gene: TRBJ2-1
CDR3 protein: CASSPTGTRDNEQFF
CDR3 DNA: TGTGCCAGCAGCCCAACCGGGACTAGGGACAATGAGCAGTTCTTC

V gene: TRBV9
clone size: NA
D gene: NA
J gene: TRBJ1-2
CDR3 protein: CASSVETRGYGYTF
CDR3 DNA: TGTGCCAGCAGCGTAGAGACGCGGGGCTATGGCTACACCTTC

V gene: TRBV5-4
clone size: NA
D gene: NA
J gene: TRBJ2-5
CDR3 protein: CASSLFEAGEETQYF
CDR3 DNA: TGTGCCAGCAGCTTGTTTGAGGCAGGGGAAGAGACCCAGTACTTC

V gene: TRBV29-1
clone size: NA
D gene: NA
J gene: TRBJ1-1
CDR3 protein: CSVAPLMTLNTEAFF
CDR3 DNA: TGCAGCGTTGCCCCGCTCATGACACTGAACACTGAAGCTTTCTTT

V gene: TRBV5-1
clone size: NA
D gene: TRBD1
J gene: TRBJ1-1
CDR3 protein: CASSSGTQGVRTEAFF
CDR3 DNA: TGCGCCAGCAGCTCTGGGACACAGGGGGTCAGGACTGAAGCTTTCTTT

V gene: TRBV2
clone size: few
D gene: TRBD2
J gene: TRBJ2-1
CDR3 protein: CASKERDWSYNEQFF
CDR3 DNA: TGTGCCAGCAAGGAGCGGGATTGGTCCTACAATGAGCAGTTCTTC

V gene: TRBV29-1
clone size: NA
D gene: NA
J gene: TRBJ2-1
CDR3 protein: CSVEDYGSYNEQFF
CDR3 DNA: TGCAGCGTTGAAGACTATGGCTCCTACAATGAGCAGTTCTTC

V gene: TRBV10-1
clone size: NA
D gene: NA
J gene: TRBJ1-2
CDR3 protein: CASSDGLNYGYTF
CDR3 DNA: TGCGCCAGCAGTGACGGACTGAACTATGGCTACACCTTC

V gene: TRBV5-1
clone size: NA
D gene: TRBD1
J gene: TRBJ2-7
CDR3 protein: CASRSDLTGGTHEQYF
CDR3 DNA: TGCGCCAGCAGATCCGACCTGACAGGGGGTACCCACGAGCAGTACTTC

V gene: TRBV6-5
clone size: NA
D gene: TRBD1
J gene: TRBJ1-4
CDR3 protein: CASRTTGPNEKLFF
CDR3 DNA: TGTGCCAGCAGGACGACAGGGCCCAATGAAAAACTGTTTTTT

V gene: TRBV3-1/TRBV3-2
clone size: NA
D gene: NA
J gene: TRBJ2-5
CDR3 protein: CASSQGMRETQYF
CDR3 DNA: TGTGCCAGCAGCCAAGGAATGAGGGAGACCCAGTACTTC